Listed here are 26 T cell receptor beta chains from one sample, sequenced in a study of cytomegalovirus exposure and HLA in healthy donors. The PCR was carried out with 60 Vbeta primers and 13 Jbeta primers. Clones were sequenced by immunoSEQ multiplex PCR, and TCRdb holds only the in-frame ones, with some missing. Counted here are around 130,000 clones, approximately 80% occurring once; the ten biggest clones make up 2.5% to 3%. Sequenced input: PBMCs. These receptors were taken from a boy aged 2 to 10 in good health and CMV-seronegative.

The chain couples TRBV27 to TRBJ1-1; D might be TRBD1 (6 bases). This CDR3 region has 15 residues. The germline CDR1 and CDR2 sequences are MNHEY and SMNVEV (reference sequence). Between the trimmed V and J ends, which lost 4 bases and 4 bases, there was a span of 16 bases. This CDR3 is CASSWGLGLVTEAFF. CDR3 nucleotide sequence: TGTGCCAGCAGTTGGGGGCTAGGGCTGGTCACTGAAGCTTTCTTT.

Here the CDR3 DNA reads TGTGCCAGCAGGCCCGCGGGACAGCTTTGGGATACGCAGTATTTT. This translates into CASRPAGQLWDTQYF. The V call is TRBV6-5, the J call TRBJ2-3; tentative D call: TRBD1 (7 bases). V gave up 6 bases and J gave up 6 bases, with 19 bases separating them. Germline values: CDR1 MNHEY, CDR2 SVGAGI. This CDR3 is 15 amino acids long.

The chain joins TRBV29-1 to TRBJ1-2; the match to TRBD1 covers 8 bases. The CDR3 totals 15 residues. The germline V gene encodes CDR1 SQVTM and CDR2 ANQGSEA. Trimming cost V 8 bases and J 5 bases; bases outside gene matches: 16. CDR3 sequence: CSIPGQGPIQYGYTF. CDR3 DNA sequence: TGCAGCATACCTGGACAGGGTCCGATACAGTATGGCTACACCTTC.

The rearrangement links TRBV4-3 to TRBJ2-1, with 9 bases aligning to TRBD1. Per germline, CDR1 LGHNA and CDR2 YSLEER. V dropped 1 base and J dropped 6; count of bases not matched to a gene: 10. The CDR3 is 17 residues long. The CDR3 loop is CASSQAFSGTGLNEQFF. The CDR3 DNA is TGCGCCAGCAGCCAAGCCTTTTCCGGGACAGGGCTCAATGAGCAGTTCTTC.

The chain combines TRBV19 with TRBJ1-2, with 8 bases lining up with TRBD1. The CDR3 consists of 17 residues. Germline CDR1 is LNHDA and CDR2 is SQIVND (reference sequence). V lost 1 base to trimming and J lost 2 bases; unmatched junction nucleotides: 9. CDR3 sequence: CASSIVLFRQGNYGYTF. Here the CDR3 DNA reads TGTGCCAGTAGTATAGTCCTCTTTCGACAGGGGAACTATGGCTACACCTTC. Supplemented by reference TRBV19 and TRBJ1-2, the full variable domain reads DGGITQSPKYLFRKEGQNVTLSCEQNLNHDAMYWYRQDPGQGLRLIYYSQIVNDFQKGDIAEGYSVSREKKESFPLTVTSAQKNPTAFYLCASSIVLFRQGNYGYTFGSGTRLTVV.

Worth noting for this clone: This may be a read error, as it is one base from a much larger clone. The chain employs TRBV7-9 and TRBJ1-1; a weak D match, TRBD1 (5 bases). CDR1 is SEHNR, CDR2 FQNEAQ, per germline (reference sequence). The CDR3 sequence is 13 residues long. V lost 5 bases, J lost 0 bases, and 7 bases lay in between. The CDR3 is CASSQTVNTEAFF. DNA of the CDR3: TGTGCCAGCAGCCAGACAGTGAACACTGAAGCTTTCTTT.

V usage is TRBV15 and J usage is TRBJ2-7; TRBD2 matches at 12 bases. This CDR3 is 15 amino acids long. Germline V CDR1 and CDR2: LNHNV, YYDKDF (reference sequence). This chain's CDR3 is CATSRLPGTSGYNDV. CDR3 DNA sequence: TGTGCCACCAGCAGGCTACCTGGGACTAGCGGGTACAACGACGTC.

The chain recombines TRBV7-9 with TRBJ1-2; D is perhaps TRBD1 (6 bases). The V and J ends lost 5 bases and 7 bases respectively, with 14 bases between them. The CDR3 has 13 amino acids. Germline CDR1 is SEHNR and CDR2 is FQNEAQ (reference sequence). The DNA of the CDR3 is TGTGCCAGCAGCCCAGAGGGGGTGGGTGGCTACACCTTC. It is translated as CASSPEGVGGYTF.

The rearrangement joins TRBV28 to TRBJ2-2, with TRBD2 identical over 10 bases. CDR1 is MDHEN, CDR2 SYDVKM, per germline. V dropped 8 bases and J dropped 7; count of bases not matched to a gene: 4. The CDR3 sequence is 13 residues long. The CDR3 loop reads CASLASGGGELFF. The CDR3, as DNA: TGTGCCAGCTTAGCTAGCGGGGGCGGGGAGCTGTTTTTT.

This sequence joins TRBV19 and TRBJ1-2, with 8 bases aligning to TRBD1. Germline CDR1 and CDR2: LNHDA and SQIVND (reference sequence). CDR3 length: 14 residues. Losses at the gene ends were 7 bases for V and 3 bases for J; bases not matched to a gene: 7. The DNA of the CDR3 is TGTGCCAGTAAAACAGGGGGGATTGACTATGGCTACACCTTC. Protein: CASKTGGIDYGYTF.

Remarks on this clone: Other DNA variants within this sample encode the same CDR3. This chain uses TRBV4-2 with TRBJ1-2, with 9 bases that match TRBD1. CDR1 is LGHNA and CDR2 is YNFKEQ in the germline V gene. The V and J ends lost 0 bases and 3 bases, in that order; junction bases with no gene match: 11. The CDR3 extends over 18 amino acids. CDR3 protein: CASSQEGNWTGADYGYTF. CDR3 coding DNA: TGTGCCAGCAGCCAAGAAGGCAATTGGACAGGGGCCGACTATGGCTACACCTTC.

This chain connects TRBV7-9 to TRBJ1-1, with a tentative D call TRBD1 (5 bases). Trimming shortened V by 1 base and J by 0 bases, and 9 bases separated the two germline ends. CDR1 and CDR2 from the germline V gene are SEHNR and FQNEAQ (reference sequence). This CDR3 region has 15 residues. The CDR3 DNA sequence: TGTGCCAGCAGCTTAGGGGGGGTCATGAACACTGAAGCTTTCTTT. Its protein is CASSLGGVMNTEAFF.

CDR3 in amino acids: CASSEAERYGYTF. Here the CDR3 DNA reads TGTGCCAGCAGTGAAGCAGAACGGTATGGCTACACCTTC. The rearrangement uses TRBV6-1 and TRBJ1-2, with unresolved D. This CDR3 contains 13 residues. The V end lost 0 bases, the J end lost 5 bases, and 7 bases lay between the germline ends. Germline CDR1 and CDR2: MNHNS and SASEGT.

V is TRBV27 and J is TRBJ2-7; D perhaps matches TRBD2 (6 bases). The CDR3 is 15 residues long. V was shortened by 3 bases and J by 7 bases, with 19 bases between the two germline ends. Germline V CDR1 and CDR2: MNHEY, SMNVEV (reference sequence). The CDR3 region is CASSLTGASFGEQYV. The DNA of the CDR3 is TGTGCCAGCAGTTTGACGGGAGCCTCTTTCGGGGAGCAGTACGTC.

In its sample, this clone was seen once. The J gene is TRBJ1-1, the V gene TRBV7-2, with D unresolved. The CDR3 sequence is 15 residues long. With 3 bases removed from V and 0 bases from J, the gap between germline ends came to 11 bases. Germline V CDR1 and CDR2: SGHTA, FQGNSA. The CDR3 DNA sequence: TGTGCCAGCAGCTTTCGGGTGGGTATGAACACTGAAGCTTTCTTT. Its translation is CASSFRVGMNTEAFF.

J is TRBJ2-1 and V is TRBV11-2, with 12 bases that match TRBD2. The V gene end was trimmed by 1 base and the J gene end by 0 bases; junction bases not matched to a gene: 7. CDR1 SGHAT and CDR2 FQNNGV come from the germline V gene. The length of the CDR3 is 19 residues. CDR3 in amino acids: CASSLVASGGVGSYNEQFF. As DNA, the CDR3 is TGTGCCAGCAGCTTAGTGGCTAGCGGGGGGGTGGGCTCCTACAATGAGCAGTTCTTC.

This clone turned up a few times. V usage is TRBV6-6 and J usage is TRBJ1-1, with 8 nucleotides matching TRBD1. V trimming: 6 bases; J trimming: 1 base; junction bases outside the gene matches: 4. The CDR3 totals 14 residues. Germline V gene data show CDR1 as MNHNY and CDR2 as SVGAGI (reference sequence). The CDR3 loop reads CASSGQGKNTEAFF. The CDR3 bases are TGTGCCAGCAGCGGACAGGGAAAGAACACTGAAGCTTTCTTT.

This chain uses TRBV6-1 with TRBJ2-7, with 8 bases that match TRBD1. The CDR3 has 15 amino acids. In germline, CDR1 is MNHNS, CDR2 SASEGT. Germline trimming cut 4 bases from V and 5 bases from J; bases unmatched to any gene: 10. The CDR3 DNA reads TGTGCCAGCAGTGGCCCGACAGGGGAGTACGACGAGCAGTACTTC. Residues: CASSGPTGEYDEQYF.

A single count supports this clone. This chain uses TRBV5-4 with TRBJ2-1; D is possibly TRBD2 (5 bases). The CDR3 consists of 15 residues. Germline V lookup: CDR1 SGHNT, CDR2 YYREEE (reference sequence). V dropped 1 base and J dropped 3 bases, with 11 bases sitting between them. For the CDR3, the DNA is TGTGCCAGCAGCTTGAGCGGTAGTATCTACAATGAGCAGTTCTTC. Its protein product is CASSLSGSIYNEQFF.

This chain links TRBV6-5 with TRBJ1-1; 7 bases are shared with TRBD1. Trimming at V came to 2 bases and at J to 0 bases, leaving 6 bases not matched to a gene. There are 16 residues in the CDR3. Looked up from germline, CDR1 is MNHEY and CDR2 is SVGAGI. The CDR3 nucleotides are TGTGCCAGCAGTTACGTACCGACAGGGTTGAACACTGAAGCTTTCTTT. It is translated as CASSYVPTGLNTEAFF.

This rearrangement joins TRBV7-3 to TRBJ2-5; 7 nucleotides align to TRBD2. Looked up from germline, CDR1 is SGHTA and CDR2 is FQGTGA. V lost 3 bases and J lost 0; bases outside the gene matches: 4. CDR3 length: 15 amino acids. DNA for the CDR3: TGTGCCAGCAGCTTGGGGGGGACCAACCAAGAGACCCAGTACTTC. This gives the protein CASSLGGTNQETQYF.

CDR3 region: CASSPRAQGTPTDTQYF. CDR3 coding DNA: TGTGCCAGCAGCCCCCGAGCCCAGGGGACCCCCACAGATACGCAGTATTTT. This chain connects TRBV7-6 to TRBJ2-3, with D maybe TRBD1 (6 bases). The CDR3 totals 17 residues. Trimming cost V 5 bases and J 2 bases, with 20 bases left between them. The germline CDR1 and CDR2 sequences are SGHVS and FNYEAQ.

This chain links TRBV13 with TRBJ2-7, with 7 bases lining up with TRBD2. The CDR3 extends over 15 amino acids. With 2 bases clipped from V and 5 bases from J, the junction kept 9 bases outside the gene matches. The germline V gene has CDR1 PRHDT and CDR2 FYEKMQ (reference sequence). CDR3 DNA sequence: TGTGCCAGCAGCTTAAGGGGAGGGAGGGACCACGAGCAGTACGTC. It codes for CASSLRGGRDHEQYV.

V is TRBV7-6 and J is TRBJ2-7; 8 bases line up with TRBD1. The CDR3 extends over 14 amino acids. CDR1 SGHVS and CDR2 FNYEAQ come from the germline V gene. J lost 0 bases, V lost 3 bases, and 1 base had no gene match. CDR3 coding DNA: TGTGCCAGCAGCTTCGGGACAGGCTCCTACGAGCAGTACTTC. Its translation: CASSFGTGSYEQYF.

This chain joins TRBV9 and TRBJ2-2; 9 bases map to TRBD2. This CDR3 contains 16 residues. Germline lookup yields CDR1 SGDLS and CDR2 YYNGEE. Trimming cost V 4 bases and J 5 bases; bases outside gene matches: 9. The chain's CDR3 is CASSKVSGGGTGELFF. The CDR3 coding sequence is TGTGCCAGCAGCAAAGTTAGCGGGGGAGGGACCGGGGAGCTGTTTTTT.

A word on this clone: The junction differs from germline at one of its ends, possibly a read error. The chain employs TRBV5-1 and TRBJ1-2; a weak D match, TRBD1 (5 bases). CDR3 length: 14 residues. Germline values: CDR1 SGHRS, CDR2 YFSETQ. CDR3 sequence reads: CASSAGTPGYGYTF. CDR3 sequence (DNA): TGTGCCAGCAGCGCCGGGACTCCAGGCTATGGCTACACCTTC.